The present entry profiles one T cell receptor (beta chain) with its context. Clones were read by immunoSEQ multiplex PCR, and TCRdb kept only the in-frame ones, dropping some. This sample has some 97,000 clones; 90% occur once, and the top ten carry more than 0.25%. Germline V lookup: CDR1 SGHRS, CDR2 YFSETQ. This CDR3 is built from 14 residues. V shed 2 bases and J shed 5 bases, with 14 bases lying between them. The sample is drawn from a study of OX40 agonist ivuxolimab in advanced cancers. This sequence originates from an adult with an advanced solid tumor such as melanoma, head and neck, liver or kidney cancer. The chain has TRBV5-1 and TRBJ2-7; D is perhaps TRBD1 (6 bases). The material sequenced was CD4+ or CD8+ T cells sorted from blood, taken in a trial of the OX40 agonist ivuxolimab. The CDR3 sequence is CASSFSGQRHEQYF. In DNA form, the CDR3 reads TGCGCCAGCAGCTTTTCAGGACAGCGACACGAGCAGTACTTC.